This T cell receptor (beta chain) was observed in a study of CDR3 diversity in severe acne. One entry per CDR3 protein results from TCRdb running MiXCR on the PCR reads. The sample holds under 95,000 distinct CDR3 sequences, about 50% seen once. This sequence was found in a male donor in good health, serving as a control. Source material: blood.

Here the CDR3 reads CATSADPAGTSTDTQYF. For the CDR3, the DNA is TGTGCCACCAGTGCCGACCCCGCTGGGACTAGCACAGATACGCAGTATTTT. The V call is TRBV24-1, the J call TRBJ2-3; D might be TRBD2 (6 bases). The CDR3 has 17 residues. Between the trimmed V and J ends, which lost 5 bases and 0 bases, there was a span of 17 bases. The germline V gene encodes CDR1 KGHDR and CDR2 SFDVKD.